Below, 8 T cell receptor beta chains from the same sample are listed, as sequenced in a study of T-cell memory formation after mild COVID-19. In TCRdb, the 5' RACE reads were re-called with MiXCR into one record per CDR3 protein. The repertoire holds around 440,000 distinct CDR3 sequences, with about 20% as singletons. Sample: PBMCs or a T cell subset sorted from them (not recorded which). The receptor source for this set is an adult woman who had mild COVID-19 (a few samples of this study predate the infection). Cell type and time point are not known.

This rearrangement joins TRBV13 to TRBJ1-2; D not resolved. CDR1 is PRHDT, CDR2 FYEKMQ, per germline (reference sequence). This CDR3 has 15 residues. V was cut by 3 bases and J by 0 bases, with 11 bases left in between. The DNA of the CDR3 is TGTGCCAGCAGCTTCGTTCAGCGGGCTAACTATGGCTACACCTTC. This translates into CASSFVQRANYGYTF.

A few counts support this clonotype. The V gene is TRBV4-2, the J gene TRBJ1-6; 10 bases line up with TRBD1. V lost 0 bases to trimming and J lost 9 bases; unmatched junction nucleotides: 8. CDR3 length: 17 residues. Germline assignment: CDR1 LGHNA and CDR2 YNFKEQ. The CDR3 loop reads CASSQEGGTGVFSPLHF. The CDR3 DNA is TGTGCCAGCAGCCAAGAGGGCGGGACAGGGGTCTTTTCACCCCTCCACTTT.

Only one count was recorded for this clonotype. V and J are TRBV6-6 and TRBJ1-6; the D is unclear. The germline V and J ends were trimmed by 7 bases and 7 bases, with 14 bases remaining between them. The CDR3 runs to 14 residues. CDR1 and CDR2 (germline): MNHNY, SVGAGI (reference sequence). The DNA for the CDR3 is TGTGCCAGCAACCCCCGGTTATCGAATTCACCCCTCCACTTT. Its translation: CASNPRLSNSPLHF.

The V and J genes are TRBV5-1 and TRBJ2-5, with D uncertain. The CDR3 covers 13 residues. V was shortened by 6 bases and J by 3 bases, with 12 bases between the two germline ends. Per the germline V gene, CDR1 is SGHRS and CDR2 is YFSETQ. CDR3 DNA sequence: TGCGCCAGCAACGACTTCCCCGAAGAGACCCAGTACTTC. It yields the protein CASNDFPEETQYF.

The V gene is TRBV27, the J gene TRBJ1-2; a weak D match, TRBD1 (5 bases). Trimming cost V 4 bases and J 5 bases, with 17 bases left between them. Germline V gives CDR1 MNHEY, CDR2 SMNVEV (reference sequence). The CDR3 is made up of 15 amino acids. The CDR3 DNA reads TGTGCCAGCAGTTCGACTGGGACGGAAAAATATGGCTACACCTTC. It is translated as CASSSTGTEKYGYTF.

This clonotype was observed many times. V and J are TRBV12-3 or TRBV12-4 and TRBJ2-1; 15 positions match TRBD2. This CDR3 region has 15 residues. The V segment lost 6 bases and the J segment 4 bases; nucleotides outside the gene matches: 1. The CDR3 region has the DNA TGTGCCAGCAGGGGACTAGCGGGGGGATACAATGAGCAGTTCTTC. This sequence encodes CASRGLAGGYNEQFF.

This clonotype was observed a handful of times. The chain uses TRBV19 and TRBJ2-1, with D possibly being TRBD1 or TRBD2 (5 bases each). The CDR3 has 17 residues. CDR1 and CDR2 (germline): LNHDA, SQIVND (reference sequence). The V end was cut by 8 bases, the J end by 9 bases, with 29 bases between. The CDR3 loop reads CASPGSSEWGSSAEQFF. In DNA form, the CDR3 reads TGTGCCAGTCCCGGGTCCTCCGAATGGGGGTCGTCGGCTGAGCAGTTCTTC.

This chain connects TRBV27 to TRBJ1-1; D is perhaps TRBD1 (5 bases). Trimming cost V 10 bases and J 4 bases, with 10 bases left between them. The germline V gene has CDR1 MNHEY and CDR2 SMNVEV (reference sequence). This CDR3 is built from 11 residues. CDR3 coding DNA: TGTGCCACCTTAAGGGGCACTGAAGCTTTCTTT. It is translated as CATLRGTEAFF.